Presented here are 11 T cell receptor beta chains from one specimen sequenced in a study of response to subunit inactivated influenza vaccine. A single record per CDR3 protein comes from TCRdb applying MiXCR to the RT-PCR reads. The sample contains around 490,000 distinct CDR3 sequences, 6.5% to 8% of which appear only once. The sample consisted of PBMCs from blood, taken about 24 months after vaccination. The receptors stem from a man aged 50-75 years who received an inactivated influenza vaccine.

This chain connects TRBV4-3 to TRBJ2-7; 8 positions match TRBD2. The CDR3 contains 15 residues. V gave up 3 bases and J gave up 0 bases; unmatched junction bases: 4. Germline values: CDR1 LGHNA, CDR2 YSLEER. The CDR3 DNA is TGCGCCAGCAGCCAGGCGGGGGGTACCTCCTACGAGCAGTACTTC. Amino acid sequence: CASSQAGGTSYEQYF.

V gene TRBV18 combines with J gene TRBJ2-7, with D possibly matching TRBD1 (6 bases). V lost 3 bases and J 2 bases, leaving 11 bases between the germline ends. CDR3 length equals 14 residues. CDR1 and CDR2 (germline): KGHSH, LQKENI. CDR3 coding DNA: TGTGCCAGCTCACCGGACAGACCCACCTACGAGCAGTACTTC. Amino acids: CASSPDRPTYEQYF.

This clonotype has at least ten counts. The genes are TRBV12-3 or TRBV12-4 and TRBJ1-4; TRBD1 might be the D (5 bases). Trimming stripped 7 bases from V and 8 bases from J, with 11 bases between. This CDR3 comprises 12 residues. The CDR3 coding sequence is TGTGCCAGCAAAGGGGCGCACGAAAAACTGTTTTTT. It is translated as CASKGAHEKLFF.

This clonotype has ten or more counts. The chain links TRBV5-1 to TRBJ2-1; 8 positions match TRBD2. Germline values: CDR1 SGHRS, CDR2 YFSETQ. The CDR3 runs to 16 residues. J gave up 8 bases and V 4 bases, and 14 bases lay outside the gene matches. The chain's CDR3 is CASSPTTMAGGDEQFF. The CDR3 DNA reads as TGCGCCAGCAGCCCGACGACTATGGCGGGGGGCGATGAGCAGTTCTTC.

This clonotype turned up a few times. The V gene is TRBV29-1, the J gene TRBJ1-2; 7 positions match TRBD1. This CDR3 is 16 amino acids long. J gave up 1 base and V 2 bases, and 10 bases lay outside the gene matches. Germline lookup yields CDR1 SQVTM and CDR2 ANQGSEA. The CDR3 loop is CSVERTPGGFNYGYTF. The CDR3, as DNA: TGCAGCGTTGAAAGGACCCCAGGGGGTTTTAACTATGGCTACACCTTC.

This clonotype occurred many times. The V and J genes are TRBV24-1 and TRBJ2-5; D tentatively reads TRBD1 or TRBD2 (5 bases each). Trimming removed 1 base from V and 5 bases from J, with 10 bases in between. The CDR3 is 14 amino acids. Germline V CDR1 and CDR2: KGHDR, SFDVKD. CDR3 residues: CATSDLRDLETQYF. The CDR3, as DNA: TGTGCCACCAGTGATTTACGGGACCTGGAGACCCAGTACTTC.

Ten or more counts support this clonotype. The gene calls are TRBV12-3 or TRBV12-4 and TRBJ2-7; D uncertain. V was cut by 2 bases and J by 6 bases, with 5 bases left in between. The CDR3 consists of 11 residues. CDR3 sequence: CASSLRGEQYF. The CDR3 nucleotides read TGTGCCAGCAGTTTACGCGGCGAGCAGTACTTC.

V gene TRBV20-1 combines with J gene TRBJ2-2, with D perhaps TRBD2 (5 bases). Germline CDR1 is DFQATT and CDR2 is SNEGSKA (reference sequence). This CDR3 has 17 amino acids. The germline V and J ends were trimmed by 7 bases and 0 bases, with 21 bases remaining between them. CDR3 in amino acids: CSVPPTLARPNTGELFF. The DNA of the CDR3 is TGCAGTGTCCCGCCAACCTTAGCGAGACCGAACACCGGGGAGCTGTTTTTT.

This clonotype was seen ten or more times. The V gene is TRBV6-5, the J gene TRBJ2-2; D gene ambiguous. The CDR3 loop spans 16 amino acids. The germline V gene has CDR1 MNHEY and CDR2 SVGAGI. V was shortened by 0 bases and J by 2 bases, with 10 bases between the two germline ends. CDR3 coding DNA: TGTGCCAGCAGTTACTCATACCAGTTTAACACCGGGGAGCTGTTTTTT. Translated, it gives CASSYSYQFNTGELFF.

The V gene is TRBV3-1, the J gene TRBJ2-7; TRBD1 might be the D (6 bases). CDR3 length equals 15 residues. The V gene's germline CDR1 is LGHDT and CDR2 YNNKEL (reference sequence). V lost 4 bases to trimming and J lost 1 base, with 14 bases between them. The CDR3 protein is CASSPRQAKSYEQYF. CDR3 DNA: TGTGCCAGCAGCCCCCGACAGGCTAAATCCTACGAGCAGTACTTC.

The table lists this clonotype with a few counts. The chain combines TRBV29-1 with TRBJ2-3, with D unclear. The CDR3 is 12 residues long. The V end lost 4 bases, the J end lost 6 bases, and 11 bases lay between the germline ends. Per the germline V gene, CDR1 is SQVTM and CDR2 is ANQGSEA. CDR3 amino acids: CSVAPSGDTQYF. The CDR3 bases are TGCAGCGTTGCACCTTCTGGGGATACGCAGTATTTT.